This T cell receptor (beta chain) derives from a study of blood T cell repertoires in COVID-19 (dated by TCRdb to the early 2020s). Study-level background: Samples from collaborators originated in the United States, Italy and Spain and spanned both the acute and convalescent phases of COVID-19. The material from the prospective study consisted of cDNA or gDNA derived from T cells, B-cell-depleted T cells, or PBMCs. Samples were obtained from the ongoing ImmuneRACE study (first 160 participants) and from over a thousand subjects provided by 6 global collaborators. HLA class I and class II types, where available, came from metadata supplied by the sample provider rather than from assay-based typing. The repertoires were made available in a free public database intended to serve as a resource for research on the immune response to SARS-CoV-2. Deeply sampled blood TCRbeta repertoires from subjects exposed to, actively infected with, or recovered from COVID-19 were included in the dataset. A de-identified subject ID, COVID-19 status, age in years and sex were almost always included in the sample metadata.

TCRbeta CDR3 regions were amplified from genomic DNA using the immunoSEQ Assay, a bias-controlled multiplex PCR. As for the original processing: The number of nucleated cells in each sample was estimated from the amplification of reference gene primers within the assay. To quantify the absolute abundance of each unique TCRbeta CDR3 rearrangement, sequence reads were collapsed and filtered. For each sample, productive Simpson clonality was calculated as the square root of Simpson's diversity index across productive rearrangements. Here the immuneACCESS table is served through TCRdb, limited to in-frame sequences with V and J called. Missing clones are a known gap in these copies; in checked studies unresolved V genes cover under half, and the rest lacks a known reason. The V and J calls and clone size come from that table; D and trimming were worked out from the DNA. The sample data list some 150,000 clones, and over 75% of these were observed just once. 6.5% to 9.5% of the sample rests with the top ten.

One collaborating source in Seattle enrolled patients during active infection and followed them longitudinally through the course of disease. The collaborating institutions used their own protocols to collect whole blood in K2EDTA tubes. For TCRbeta analysis, collaborators shipped samples in one of three forms: frozen whole blood, isolated PBMCs, or DNA extracted from either of those sample types. Points the paper makes about the study in general: The quantity of clinical and demographic metadata differed by source and by participant and was supplied without curation.

This clone was picked up one time. It has no known antigen specificity. Base quality data are lacking; no much larger clone is found one base away. The specimen was peripheral blood. The sequence was obtained from a woman aged 60-75 years with COVID-19, enrolled during active disease.

The CDR3: CASSQDLVFGTEAFF. DNA sequence: TGTGCCAGCAGCCAAGACCTGGTTTTCGGCACTGAAGCTTTCTTT. The sequence links TRBV3-1 (or the pseudogene TRBV3-2) to TRBJ1-1; no D gene call is confident. Reading from cysteine to phenylalanine, the CDR3 counts 15 amino acids. The sequence is cut down to CDR3 DNA, 45 bases in frame from base 1. The germline V gene (reference sequence) yields LGHDT for CDR1 and YNNKEL for CDR2. V was cut back by 0 bases and J by 4 bases, leaving a gap of 12 bases between them.